Here is one T cell receptor beta chain with its context. This record belongs to a study of blood T cell repertoires in COVID-19. Looking at the study overall: T cells, B-cell-depleted T cells, or PBMCs provided the cDNA or gDNA that served as material.

The CDR3 extends over 16 amino acids. After removal of 4 bases from V and 3 bases from J, the junction contained 8 bases not matched to a gene. Germline loops: CDR1 SGHDT, CDR2 YYEEEE. Method: immunoSEQ multiplex PCR; TCRdb's copy keeps in-frame clones and lacks some. The data contain some 89,000 clones, over 75% of them singletons. This sequence joins TRBV5-6 and TRBJ1-2; 11 nucleotides match TRBD1. The origin of this receptor is a man aged 60-69 years with acute or convalescent COVID-19. Sequences were obtained from peripheral blood. CDR3: CASSAGTGGGDYGYTF. For the CDR3, the DNA is TGTGCCAGCAGCGCCGGGACAGGGGGTGGGGACTATGGCTACACCTTC.